This TCR beta chain was recorded in a study of CXCR3-negative and CXCR3-positive naive CD8 T cells. The CDR3 loop spans 13 amino acids. The germline gives CDR1 MRHNA, CDR2 SNTAGT. Study-wide points: TRB CDR3s of CXCR3-positive naive cells were more hydrophobic than those of CXCR3-negative naive cells.

CD45RO-CCR7+CD27+CD95- was the phenotype of naive CD8+ T cells. On this clonotype itself: Its specificity is unknown.

The authors prepared UMI-labeled TRB cDNA libraries by 5' RACE. For each CDR3 protein, TCRdb gives one entry from its re-call of the 5' RACE reads, without DNA. This table lists roughly 93,000 distinct CDR3 sequences. The chain joins TRBV6-4 to TRBJ1-1. Sequencing was carried out using naive CXCR3+ CD8+ T cells from blood. Subset reported: CD45RO-CCR7+CD27+CD95- naive CD8+ T cells expressing CXCR3 (TNR3+). The receptor comes from a human donor in good health. Some clones in this sample may be carry-over from other donors' samples. The CDR3 loop reads CASSDSQNTEAFF.